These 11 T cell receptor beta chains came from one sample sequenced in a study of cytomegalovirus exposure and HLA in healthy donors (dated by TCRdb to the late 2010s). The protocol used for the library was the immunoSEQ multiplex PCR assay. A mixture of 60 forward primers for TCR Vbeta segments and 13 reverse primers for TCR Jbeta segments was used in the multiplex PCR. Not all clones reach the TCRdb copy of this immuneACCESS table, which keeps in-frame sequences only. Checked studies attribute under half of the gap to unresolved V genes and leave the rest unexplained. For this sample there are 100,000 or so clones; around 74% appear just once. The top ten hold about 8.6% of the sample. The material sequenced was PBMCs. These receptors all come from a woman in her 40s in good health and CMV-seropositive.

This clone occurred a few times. The CDR3 DNA follows: TGTGCCAGCAGCATGGGGCAGCTCCCTGAAGCTTTCTTT. Translating it yields CASSMGQLPEAFF. The chain links TRBV13 to TRBJ1-1; possibly TRBD1 for D (5 bases). This CDR3 spans 13 amino acids. V gave up 5 bases and J gave up 6 bases, with 13 bases separating them. Germline V gives CDR1 PRHDT, CDR2 FYEKMQ (reference sequence).

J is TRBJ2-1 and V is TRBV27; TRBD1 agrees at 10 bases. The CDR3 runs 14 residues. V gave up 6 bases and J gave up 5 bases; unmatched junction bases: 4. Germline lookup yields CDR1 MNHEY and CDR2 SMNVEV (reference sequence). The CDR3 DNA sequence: TGTGCCAGCAGGACAGGGGGCGTTAACAATGAGCAGTTCTTC. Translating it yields CASRTGGVNNEQFF.

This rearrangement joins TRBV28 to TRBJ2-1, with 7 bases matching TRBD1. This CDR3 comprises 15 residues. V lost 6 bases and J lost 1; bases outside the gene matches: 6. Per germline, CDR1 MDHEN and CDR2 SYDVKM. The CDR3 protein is CASRPLDRSYNEQFF. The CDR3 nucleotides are TGTGCCAGCAGACCCTTGGACAGGTCCTACAATGAGCAGTTCTTC.

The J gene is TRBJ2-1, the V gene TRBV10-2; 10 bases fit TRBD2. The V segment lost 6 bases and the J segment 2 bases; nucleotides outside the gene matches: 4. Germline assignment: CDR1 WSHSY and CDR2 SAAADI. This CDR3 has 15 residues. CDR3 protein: CASSSGTSAYNEQFF. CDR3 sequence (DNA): TGCGCCAGCAGCTCCGGGACTAGCGCCTACAATGAGCAGTTCTTC.

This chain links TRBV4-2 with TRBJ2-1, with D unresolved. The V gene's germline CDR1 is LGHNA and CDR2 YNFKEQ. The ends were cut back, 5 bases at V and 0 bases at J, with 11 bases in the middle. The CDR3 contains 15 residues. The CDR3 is CASSSEASSYNEQFF. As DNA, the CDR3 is TGTGCCAGCAGCTCCGAAGCTAGCTCCTACAATGAGCAGTTCTTC.

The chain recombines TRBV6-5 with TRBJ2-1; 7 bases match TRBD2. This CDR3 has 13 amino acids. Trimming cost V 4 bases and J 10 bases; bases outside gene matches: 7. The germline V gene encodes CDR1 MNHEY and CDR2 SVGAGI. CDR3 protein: CASSLPGEGEQFF. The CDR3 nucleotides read TGTGCCAGCAGTTTACCGGGGGAGGGCGAGCAGTTCTTC.

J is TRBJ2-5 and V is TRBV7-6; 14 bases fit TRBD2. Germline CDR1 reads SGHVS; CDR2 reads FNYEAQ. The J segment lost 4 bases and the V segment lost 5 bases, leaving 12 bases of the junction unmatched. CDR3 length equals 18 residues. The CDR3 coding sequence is TGTGCCAGCAGCCCCCTACGGACTAGCGGGGGGACCAGAGAGACCCAGTACTTC. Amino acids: CASSPLRTSGGTRETQYF.

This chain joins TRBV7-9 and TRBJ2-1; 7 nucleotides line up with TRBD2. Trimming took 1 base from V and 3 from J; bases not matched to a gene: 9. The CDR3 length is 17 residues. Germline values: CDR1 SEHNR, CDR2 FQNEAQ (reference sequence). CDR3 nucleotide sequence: TGTGCCAGCAGCTTAGGAACTAGCGCCGACTTCTACAATGAGCAGTTCTTC. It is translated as CASSLGTSADFYNEQFF.

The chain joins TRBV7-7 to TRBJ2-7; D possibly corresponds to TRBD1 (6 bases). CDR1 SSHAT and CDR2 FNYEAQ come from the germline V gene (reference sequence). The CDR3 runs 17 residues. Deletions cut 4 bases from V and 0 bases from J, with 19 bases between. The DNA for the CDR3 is TGTGCCAGCAGCTCATCCATGGGGGCAGCCACCTCCTACGAGCAGTACTTC. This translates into CASSSSMGAATSYEQYF.

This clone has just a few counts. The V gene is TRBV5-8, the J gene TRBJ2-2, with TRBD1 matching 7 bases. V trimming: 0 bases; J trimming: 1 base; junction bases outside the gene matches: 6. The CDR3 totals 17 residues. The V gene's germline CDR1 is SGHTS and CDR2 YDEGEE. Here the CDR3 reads CASSLAATGWNTGELFF. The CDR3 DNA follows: TGTGCCAGCAGCTTGGCCGCGACAGGGTGGAACACCGGGGAGCTGTTTTTT.

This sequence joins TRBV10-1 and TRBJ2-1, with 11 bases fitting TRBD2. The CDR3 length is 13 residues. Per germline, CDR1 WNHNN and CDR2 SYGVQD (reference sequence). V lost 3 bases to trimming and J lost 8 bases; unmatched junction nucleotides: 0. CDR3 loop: CASSELAGDEQFF. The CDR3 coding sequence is TGCGCCAGCAGTGAACTAGCGGGGGATGAGCAGTTCTTC.